Listed here are 18 T cell receptor beta chains from one sample, sequenced in a study of identical twins. Using its own MiXCR run on the 5' RACE reads, TCRdb lists one record per CDR3 protein. The sample has approximately 210,000 distinct CDR3 sequences, 6.5% seen once. These sequences were also reported in another study, on T cells expressing NK-cell markers.

The source material was CD8+ T cells sorted from blood. All receptors derive from a woman aged 18-29 years in good health.

This clonotype showed up many times. For the CDR3, the DNA is TGTGCCAGCAGTTCGACTAGCGGGATATACGAGCAGTACTTC. Translation: CASSSTSGIYEQYF. The chain uses TRBV7-6 and TRBJ2-7, with 11 bases identical to TRBD2. This CDR3 is built from 14 residues. V lost 6 bases to trimming and J lost 4 bases; unmatched junction nucleotides: 5. CDR1 and CDR2 from the germline V gene are SGHVS and FNYEAQ.

The chain joins TRBV6-4 to TRBJ2-2; 9 bases fit TRBD2. Germline CDR1 and CDR2: MRHNA and SNTAGT. The CDR3 loop spans 16 amino acids. Trimming removed 0 bases from V and 7 bases from J; junction bases left unmatched: 6. The CDR3 loop is CASSDSGGGAVGELFF. The DNA for the CDR3 is TGTGCCAGCAGTGACTCGGGCGGGGGGGCCGTCGGGGAGCTGTTTTTT.

The chain uses TRBV5-1 and TRBJ2-1, with TRBD2 identical over 10 bases. Germline lookup yields CDR1 SGHRS and CDR2 YFSETQ. The CDR3 spans 15 residues. Trimming took 4 bases from V and 8 from J; bases not matched to a gene: 9. As DNA, the CDR3 is TGCGCCAGCAGCCGAGCGGGGGGGCCCCTTGATGAGCAGTTCTTC. Its translation is CASSRAGGPLDEQFF.

This rearrangement joins TRBV4-2 to TRBJ1-2, with D unclear. Germline assignment: CDR1 LGHNA and CDR2 YNFKEQ. V shed 0 bases and J shed 0 bases, with 11 bases lying between them. The CDR3 is 16 amino acids. The CDR3 loop reads CASSQDRQETNYGYTF. DNA for the CDR3: TGTGCCAGCAGCCAAGATCGCCAGGAGACTAACTATGGCTACACCTTC.

The J gene is TRBJ1-2, the V gene TRBV9; weak D call: TRBD1 (5 bases). The germline CDR1 and CDR2 sequences are SGDLS and YYNGEE. The V end lost 0 bases, the J end lost 3 bases, and 9 bases lay between the germline ends. The CDR3 spans 14 residues. CDR3 in amino acids: CASSVEEGYYGYTF. The CDR3 nucleotides read TGTGCCAGCAGCGTAGAGGAGGGGTACTATGGCTACACCTTC.

This rearrangement joins TRBV9 to TRBJ2-2, with a tentative D call TRBD1 (5 bases). The germline V and J ends were trimmed by 4 bases and 3 bases, with 10 bases remaining between them. Germline CDR1 is SGDLS and CDR2 is YYNGEE. The CDR3 has 14 amino acids. CDR3 amino acids: CASSPPGYTGELFF. In nucleotides, the CDR3 is TGTGCCAGCAGCCCACCAGGGTACACCGGGGAGCTGTTTTTT.

This clonotype was detected a few times. V and J are TRBV2 and TRBJ1-5, with 9 positions matching TRBD1. The CDR3 runs 14 residues. The germline CDR1 and CDR2 sequences are SNHLY and FYNNEI. The junction had 4 bases not matched to a gene; V was cut back by 8 bases and J by 2 bases. The CDR3 here is CASGWTGGNQPQHF. The CDR3 DNA sequence: TGTGCCAGCGGATGGACAGGGGGCAATCAGCCCCAGCATTTT. Full variable domain (missing parts from reference TRBV2 and TRBJ1-5): EPEVTQTPSHQVTQMGQEVILRCVPISNHLYFYWYRQILGQKVEFLVSFYNNEISEKSEIFDDQFSVERPDGSNFTLKIRSTKLEDSAMYFCASGWTGGNQPQHFGDGTRLSIL.

CDR3 in DNA: TGTGCCAGCAGCTTGGCGGGAGAGGGCGCCGAGCAGTACTTC. Translated, it gives CASSLAGEGAEQYF. The V and J genes are TRBV13 and TRBJ2-7, with 7 bases that match TRBD2. This CDR3 spans 14 amino acids. From germline, CDR1 is PRHDT and CDR2 FYEKMQ (reference sequence). Germline trimming cut 3 bases from V and 6 bases from J; bases unmatched to any gene: 8.

J is TRBJ2-2 and V is TRBV27; 9 bases are shared with TRBD2. Germline CDR1 reads MNHEY; CDR2 reads SMNVEV (reference sequence). This CDR3 has 17 amino acids. With 3 bases clipped from V and 2 bases from J, the junction kept 7 bases outside the gene matches. The CDR3 is CASSFSGTSSNTGELFF. For the CDR3, the DNA is TGTGCCAGCAGTTTCTCCGGGACTAGCAGCAACACCGGGGAGCTGTTTTTT.

DNA of the CDR3: TGTGCCAGCAGCGTGAATGTCAATGAGCAGTTCTTC. Protein: CASSVNVNEQFF. The chain couples TRBV9 to TRBJ2-1; D unresolved. Germline assignment: CDR1 SGDLS and CDR2 YYNGEE. This CDR3 is 12 amino acids long. V was shortened by 2 bases and J by 6 bases, with 6 bases between the two germline ends.

The sample holds many counts of this clonotype. The chain has TRBV5-6 and TRBJ2-3; TRBD1 agrees at 10 bases. Trimming cost V 8 bases and J 6 bases; bases outside gene matches: 6. This CDR3 is built from 13 residues. Germline CDR1 is SGHDT and CDR2 is YYEEEE. CDR3 sequence (DNA): TGTGCCAGTACGACAGGGGGCCCCGATACGCAGTATTTT. Translating it yields CASTTGGPDTQYF.

This clonotype was observed a handful of times. The CDR3 nucleotides read TGTGCCAGCAGTCGAGCGGGAGGGAACACCGGGGAGCTGTTTTTT. As protein: CASSRAGGNTGELFF. This sequence joins TRBV12-3 or TRBV12-4 and TRBJ2-2; TRBD2 matches at 9 bases. Trimming removed 5 bases from V and 1 base from J; junction bases left unmatched: 2. The CDR3 consists of 15 residues.

This chain connects TRBV2 to TRBJ2-3, with D perhaps matching TRBD2 (7 bases). The V end lost 6 bases, the J end lost 1 base, and 14 bases lay between the germline ends. In germline, CDR1 is SNHLY, CDR2 FYNNEI. CDR3 length: 15 residues. Here the CDR3 reads CASSPPGGGTDTQYF. DNA for the CDR3: TGTGCCAGCAGCCCCCCGGGGGGCGGCACAGATACGCAGTATTTT.

The rearrangement uses TRBV20-1 and TRBJ1-2; the match to TRBD1 covers 7 bases. V was pared by 6 bases and J by 4 bases, with 14 bases of the junction left unmatched. The CDR3 covers 15 residues. Germline V lookup: CDR1 DFQATT, CDR2 SNEGSKA (reference sequence). In DNA form, the CDR3 reads TGCAGTGCCTTAAGGCAACGGGACAGCGGCTATGGCTACACCTTC. It is translated as CSALRQRDSGYGYTF.

J is TRBJ2-3 and V is TRBV11-2, with 7 nucleotides matching TRBD2. CDR1 and CDR2 (germline): SGHAT, FQNNGV. The CDR3 runs to 16 residues. Trimming took 1 base from V and 0 from J; bases not matched to a gene: 4. CDR3 sequence (DNA): TGTGCCAGCAGCTTAGTGGGAGGGACTAGCACAGATACGCAGTATTTT. It encodes CASSLVGGTSTDTQYF.

The chain recombines TRBV11-2 with TRBJ2-7; D is unresolved. The V gene's germline CDR1 is SGHAT and CDR2 FQNNGV. Trimming stripped 4 bases from V and 11 bases from J, with 15 bases between. The CDR3 extends over 12 amino acids. CDR3 region: CASSSTDPLEYF. The CDR3 coding sequence is TGTGCCAGCAGCTCCACTGACCCCCTGGAGTACTTC.

This clonotype was seen at least ten times. This rearrangement joins TRBV2 to TRBJ2-1, with 14 nucleotides matching TRBD2. Per germline, CDR1 SNHLY and CDR2 FYNNEI. The J segment lost 9 bases and the V segment lost 6 bases, leaving 7 bases of the junction unmatched. The CDR3 is 15 amino acids. The DNA for the CDR3 is TGTGCCAGCAGCCGGGGACTAGCGGGAGATACTGAGCAGTTCTTC. Translating gives CASSRGLAGDTEQFF.

The sample holds many counts of this clonotype. The chain links TRBV7-8 to TRBJ2-7; TRBD1 agrees at 8 bases. V was clipped by 5 bases and J by 2 bases; unmatched bases: 11. Germline CDR1 is SGHVS and CDR2 is FQNEAQ. The CDR3 sequence is 16 residues long. The CDR3 protein is CASSPWDQDRAYEQYF. The CDR3 DNA is TGTGCCAGCAGCCCATGGGACCAGGACAGGGCCTACGAGCAGTACTTC.